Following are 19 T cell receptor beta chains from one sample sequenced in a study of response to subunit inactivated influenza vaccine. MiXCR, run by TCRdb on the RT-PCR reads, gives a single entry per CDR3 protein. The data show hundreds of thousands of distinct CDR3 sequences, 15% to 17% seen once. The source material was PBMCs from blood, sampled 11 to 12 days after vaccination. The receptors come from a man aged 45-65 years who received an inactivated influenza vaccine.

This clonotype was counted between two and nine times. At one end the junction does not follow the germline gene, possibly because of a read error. CDR3 protein: CASIQDRAYGSNF. CDR3 in DNA: TGTGCCAGCATTCAAGACAGGGCCTACGGTTCCAACTTC. The J gene is TRBJ2-7, the V gene TRBV2; 7 bases match TRBD1. The length of the CDR3 is 13 residues. Germline assignment: CDR1 SNHLY and CDR2 FYNNEI.

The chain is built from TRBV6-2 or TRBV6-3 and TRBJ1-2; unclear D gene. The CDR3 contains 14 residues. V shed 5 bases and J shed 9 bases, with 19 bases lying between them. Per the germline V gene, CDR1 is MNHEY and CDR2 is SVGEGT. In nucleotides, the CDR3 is TGTGCCAGCAGTGACCAACTCAGTTCTTCAAGCTACACCTTC. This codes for CASSDQLSSSSYTF.

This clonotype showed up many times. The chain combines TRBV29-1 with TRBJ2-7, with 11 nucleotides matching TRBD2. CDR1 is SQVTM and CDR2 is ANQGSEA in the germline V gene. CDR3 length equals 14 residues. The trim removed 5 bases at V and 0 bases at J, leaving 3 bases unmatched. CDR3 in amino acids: CSVSTSGSSYEQYF. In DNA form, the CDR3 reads TGCAGCGTTAGTACTAGCGGGAGCTCCTACGAGCAGTACTTC.

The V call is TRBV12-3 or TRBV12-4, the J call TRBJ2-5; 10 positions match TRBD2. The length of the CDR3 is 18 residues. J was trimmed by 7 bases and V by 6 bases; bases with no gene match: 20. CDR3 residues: CASRPRLAGWVGGWTQYF. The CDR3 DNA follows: TGTGCCAGCAGGCCACGACTAGCGGGCTGGGTTGGCGGTTGGACCCAGTACTTC.

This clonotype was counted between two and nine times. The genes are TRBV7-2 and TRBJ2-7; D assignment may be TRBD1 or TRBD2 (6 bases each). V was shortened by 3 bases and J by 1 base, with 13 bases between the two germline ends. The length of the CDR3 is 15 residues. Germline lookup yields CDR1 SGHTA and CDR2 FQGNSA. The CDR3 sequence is CASSFRGPGSYEQYF. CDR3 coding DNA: TGTGCCAGCAGCTTTCGGGGGCCGGGGTCCTACGAGCAGTACTTC.

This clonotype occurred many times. The CDR3: CASSQDSGGRAYNEQFF. The CDR3 bases are TGCGCCAGCAGCCAAGATAGCGGCGGGAGGGCCTACAATGAGCAGTTCTTC. The V call is TRBV4-3, the J call TRBJ2-1; 9 bases are shared with TRBD2. Trimming removed 0 bases from V and 2 bases from J; junction bases left unmatched: 5. Germline V CDR1 and CDR2: LGHNA, YSLEER. The CDR3 totals 17 residues.

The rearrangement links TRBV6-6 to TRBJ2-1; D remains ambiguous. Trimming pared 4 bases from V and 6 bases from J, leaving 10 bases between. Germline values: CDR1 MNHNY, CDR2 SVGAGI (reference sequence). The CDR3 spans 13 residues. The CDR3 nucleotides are TGTGCCAGCAGTTTTCTAGAAAGCAATGAGCAGTTCTTC. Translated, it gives CASSFLESNEQFF.

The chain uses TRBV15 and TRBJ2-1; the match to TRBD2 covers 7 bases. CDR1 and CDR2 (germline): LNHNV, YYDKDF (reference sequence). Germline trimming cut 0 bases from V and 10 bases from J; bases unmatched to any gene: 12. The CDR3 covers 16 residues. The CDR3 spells CATSRDAGVLLREQFF. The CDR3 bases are TGTGCCACCAGCAGAGATGCGGGAGTCCTCCTCAGGGAGCAGTTCTTC.

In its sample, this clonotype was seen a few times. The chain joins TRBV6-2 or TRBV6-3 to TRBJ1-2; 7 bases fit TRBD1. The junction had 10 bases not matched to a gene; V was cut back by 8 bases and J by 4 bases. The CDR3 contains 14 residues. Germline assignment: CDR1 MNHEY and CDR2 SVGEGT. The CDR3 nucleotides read TGTGCCAGCTCGCAGGGACAGTGGTCCTATGGCTACACCTTC. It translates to CASSQGQWSYGYTF.

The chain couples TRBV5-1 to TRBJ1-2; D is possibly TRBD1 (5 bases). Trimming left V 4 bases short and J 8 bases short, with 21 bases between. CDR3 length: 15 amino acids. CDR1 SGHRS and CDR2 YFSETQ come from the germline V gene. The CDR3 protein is CASSNRLGAGVGYTF. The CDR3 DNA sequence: TGCGCCAGCAGCAACCGTCTCGGGGCCGGCGTGGGCTACACCTTC. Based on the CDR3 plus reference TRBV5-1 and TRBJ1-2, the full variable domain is KAGVTQTPRYLIKTRGQQVTLSCSPISGHRSVSWYQQTPGQGLQFLFEYFSETQRNKGNFPGRFSGRQFSNSRSEMNVSTLELGDSALYLCASSNRLGAGVGYTFGSGTRLTVV.

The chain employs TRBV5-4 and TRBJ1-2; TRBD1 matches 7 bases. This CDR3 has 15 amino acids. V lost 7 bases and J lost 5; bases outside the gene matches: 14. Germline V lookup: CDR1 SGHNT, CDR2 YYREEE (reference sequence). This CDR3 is CASRDSVTNAYGYTF. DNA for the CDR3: TGTGCCAGCCGGGACAGCGTTACTAACGCTTATGGCTACACCTTC.

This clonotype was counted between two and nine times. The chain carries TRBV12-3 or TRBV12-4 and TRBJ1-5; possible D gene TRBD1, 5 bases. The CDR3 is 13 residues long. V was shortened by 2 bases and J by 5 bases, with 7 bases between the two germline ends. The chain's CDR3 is CASSLRGYQPQHF. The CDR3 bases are TGTGCCAGCAGTTTAAGGGGATATCAGCCCCAGCATTTT.

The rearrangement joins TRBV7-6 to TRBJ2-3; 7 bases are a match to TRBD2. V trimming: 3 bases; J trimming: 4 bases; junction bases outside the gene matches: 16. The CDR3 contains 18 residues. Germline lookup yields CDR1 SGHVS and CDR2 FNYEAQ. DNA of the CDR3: TGTGCCAGCAGCTTGTGGGGCAGGAGCCGGCGGGAGTCAGATACGCAGTATTTT. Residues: CASSLWGRSRRESDTQYF.

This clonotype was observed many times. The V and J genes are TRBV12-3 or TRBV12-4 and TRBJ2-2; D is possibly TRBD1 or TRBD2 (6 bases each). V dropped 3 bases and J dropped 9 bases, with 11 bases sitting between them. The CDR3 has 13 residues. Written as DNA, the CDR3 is TGTGCCAGCAGTTTTGGGGGGCTCTGGGAGCTGTTTTTT. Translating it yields CASSFGGLWELFF.

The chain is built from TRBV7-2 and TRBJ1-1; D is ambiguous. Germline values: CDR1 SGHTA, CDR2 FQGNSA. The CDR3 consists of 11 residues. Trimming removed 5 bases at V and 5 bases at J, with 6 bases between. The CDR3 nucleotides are TGTGCCAGCAGCCCGCGAACTGAAGCTTTCTTT. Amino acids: CASSPRTEAFF.

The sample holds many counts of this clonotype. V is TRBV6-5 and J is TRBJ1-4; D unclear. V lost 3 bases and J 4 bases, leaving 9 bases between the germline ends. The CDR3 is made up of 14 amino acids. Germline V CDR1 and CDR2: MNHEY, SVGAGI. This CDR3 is CASSYLQFNEKLFF. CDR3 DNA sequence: TGTGCCAGCAGTTATCTGCAGTTTAATGAAAAACTGTTTTTT.

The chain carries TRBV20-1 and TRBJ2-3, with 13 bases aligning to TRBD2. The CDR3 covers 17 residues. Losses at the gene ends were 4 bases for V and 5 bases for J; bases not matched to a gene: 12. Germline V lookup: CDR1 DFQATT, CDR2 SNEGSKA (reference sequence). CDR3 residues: CSATIPGLAGWGDTQYF. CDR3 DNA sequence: TGCAGTGCTACTATCCCGGGACTAGCGGGGTGGGGAGATACGCAGTATTTT.

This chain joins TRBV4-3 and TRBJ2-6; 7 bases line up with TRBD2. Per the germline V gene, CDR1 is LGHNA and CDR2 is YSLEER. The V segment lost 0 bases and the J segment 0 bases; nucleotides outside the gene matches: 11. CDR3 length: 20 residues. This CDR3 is CASSQEAASGTSSGANVLTF. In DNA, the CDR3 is TGCGCCAGCAGCCAAGAAGCGGCTAGCGGAACAAGCTCTGGGGCCAACGTCCTGACTTTC.

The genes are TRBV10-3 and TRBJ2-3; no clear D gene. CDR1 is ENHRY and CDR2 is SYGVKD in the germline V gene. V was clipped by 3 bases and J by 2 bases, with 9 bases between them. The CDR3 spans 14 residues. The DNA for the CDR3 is TGTGCCATCAGTGACCTCGTGGCCACAGATACGCAGTATTTT. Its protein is CAISDLVATDTQYF.